The 27 T cell receptor beta chains below all came from one sample that was sequenced in a study of cytomegalovirus exposure and HLA in healthy donors. The PCR employed 60 Vbeta primers together with 13 Jbeta primers. Clones were sequenced by immunoSEQ multiplex PCR, and TCRdb holds only the in-frame ones, with some missing. This table holds approximately 150,000 clones, 75% to 85% found once. The sample consisted of PBMCs. These receptors originate from a woman in her forties in good health and CMV-seropositive.

V gene TRBV10-3 combines with J gene TRBJ1-6; 8 positions match TRBD1. V shed 10 bases, J shed 10 bases, and the junction held 9 bases outside the gene matches. This CDR3 spans 13 amino acids. CDR1 is ENHRY, CDR2 SYGVKD, per germline. The chain's CDR3 is CATQGAGLSPLHF. The CDR3 bases are TGTGCCACGCAGGGGGCAGGGCTCTCACCCCTCCACTTT.

This clone came up once. Here the CDR3 reads CASSLGGLDTQYF. CDR3 in DNA: TGTGCCAGCAGCTTAGGAGGGTTAGATACGCAGTATTTT. The chain is built from TRBV7-8 and TRBJ2-3, with TRBD2 as a possible D gene (5 bases). From germline, CDR1 is SGHVS and CDR2 FQNEAQ. Between the trimmed V and J ends, which lost 1 base and 5 bases, there was a span of 7 bases. The CDR3 consists of 13 residues. Complete variable domain (other parts from reference TRBV7-8 and TRBJ2-3): GAGVSQSPRYKVAKRGQDVALRCDPISGHVSLFWYQQALGQGPEFLTYFQNEAQLDKSGLPSDRFFAERPEGSVSTLKIQRTQQEDSAVYLCASSLGGLDTQYFGPGTRLTVL.

The genes are TRBV4-1 and TRBJ1-2; perhaps TRBD1 as D (5 bases). This CDR3 region has 15 residues. Germline values: CDR1 MGHRA, CDR2 YSYEKL. The V end lost 4 bases, the J end lost 4 bases, and 16 bases lay between the germline ends. In DNA form, the CDR3 reads TGCGCCAGCAGCCCCCAGCGGGACGTTTCCTATGGCTACACCTTC. This encodes CASSPQRDVSYGYTF.

The chain recombines TRBV23-1 with TRBJ1-1; TRBD1 is a possible D gene (5 bases). Being an ORF, TRBV23-1 has a function that is uncertain. The CDR3 is 14 residues long. V lost 6 bases, J lost 4 bases, and 15 bases lay in between. In DNA, the CDR3 is TGCGCCAGCAGGATGGGAGGACACTTCACTGAAGCTTTCTTT. This encodes CASRMGGHFTEAFF.

The gene calls are TRBV2 and TRBJ2-1, with 7 bases identical to TRBD2. Germline lookup yields CDR1 SNHLY and CDR2 FYNNEI. With 7 bases clipped from V and 9 bases from J, the junction kept 12 bases outside the gene matches. This CDR3 is built from 14 residues. The CDR3 reads CASTEGREWGEQFF. As DNA, the CDR3 is TGTGCCAGCACGGAAGGGCGGGAGTGGGGTGAGCAGTTCTTC.

This chain joins TRBV11-2 and TRBJ2-7, with TRBD2 identical over 7 bases. The V and J ends lost 5 bases and 3 bases, in that order; junction bases with no gene match: 7. CDR1 and CDR2 from the germline V gene are SGHAT and FQNNGV. The CDR3 contains 14 residues. Written as DNA, the CDR3 is TGTGCCAGCAGCCCGGGACTAAGCTACTACGAGCAGTACTTC. Translation: CASSPGLSYYEQYF.

As to this clone: At one boundary the junction diverges from the germline segment, which might be a read error. The chain is built from TRBV15 and TRBJ1-1, with D uncertain. The CDR3 loop spans 14 amino acids. Germline CDR1 is LNHNV and CDR2 is YYDKDF (reference sequence). In nucleotides, the CDR3 is TGTGCCGCCAGCAGAGACCCTGGGAGGACTGAAGCTTTCTTT. Its protein is CAASRDPGRTEAFF.

This clone has more than one count but fewer than ten. V gene TRBV11-3 combines with J gene TRBJ2-1; 9 nucleotides align to TRBD2. The length of the CDR3 is 15 residues. CDR1 SGHNT and CDR2 YENEEA come from the germline V gene. Trimming took 5 bases from V and 9 from J; bases not matched to a gene: 11. CDR3 bases: TGTGCCAGCAGCCCACCGCGGGGGGGGCTCGGTGAGCAGTTCTTC. Amino acids: CASSPPRGGLGEQFF.

J is TRBJ2-5 and V is TRBV15; D remains ambiguous. V lost 0 bases to trimming and J lost 2 bases, with 7 bases between them. CDR3 length equals 14 residues. Germline V gene lookup returns CDR1 LNHNV and CDR2 YYDKDF (reference sequence). Written as DNA, the CDR3 is TGTGCCACCAGCAGAGATTCCGTACAAGAGACCCAGTACTTC. Translating it yields CATSRDSVQETQYF.

This clone was seen a handful of times. The chain employs TRBV5-1 and TRBJ1-4, with D uncertain. CDR3 length: 13 amino acids. Germline CDR1 reads SGHRS; CDR2 reads YFSETQ. Trimming removed 5 bases from V and 3 bases from J, with 8 bases in between. In nucleotides, the CDR3 is TGCGCCAGCAGTGACACGGCTAATGAAAAACTGTTTTTT. As protein: CASSDTANEKLFF.

The chain couples TRBV29-1 to TRBJ1-4; weak D call: TRBD1 (5 bases). The V and J ends lost 6 bases and 2 bases respectively, with 19 bases between them. Germline V lookup: CDR1 SQVTM, CDR2 ANQGSEA. CDR3 length: 16 amino acids. The CDR3 spells CSVGLSQGITNEKLFF. CDR3 DNA sequence: TGCAGCGTGGGGCTATCCCAAGGGATCACTAATGAAAAACTGTTTTTT.

This chain links TRBV7-2 with TRBJ1-2, with TRBD1 matching over 11 bases. CDR1 is SGHTA and CDR2 is FQGNSA in the germline V gene. This CDR3 spans 13 amino acids. The V segment lost 6 bases and the J segment 6 bases; nucleotides outside the gene matches: 3. CDR3 region: CASRPGQGDGYTF. CDR3 bases: TGTGCCAGCAGGCCGGGACAGGGGGATGGCTACACCTTC.

Here the CDR3 DNA reads TGTGCCAGCAGCCCGACTAGTAACTTGGACGAGCAGTACTTC. Encoded protein: CASSPTSNLDEQYF. V is TRBV5-6 and J is TRBJ2-7; perhaps TRBD2 as D (6 bases). CDR1 is SGHDT, CDR2 YYEEEE, per germline. Trimming took off 4 bases at V and 5 bases at J, with 16 bases between the two ends. The CDR3 covers 14 residues.

This clone was seen a few times. The J gene is TRBJ2-3, the V gene TRBV6-1; 9 bases match TRBD1. The V gene's germline CDR1 is MNHNS and CDR2 SASEGT. CDR3 length equals 14 residues. V shed 8 bases, J shed 3 bases, and the junction held 6 bases outside the gene matches. As DNA, the CDR3 is TGTGCCAGCGGCCTGGGACAGGGAACAGATACGCAGTATTTT. This sequence encodes CASGLGQGTDTQYF.

Points on this clone: This CDR3 is also generated by other DNA sequences in the sample. V is TRBV6-6 and J is TRBJ2-3, with no clear D. V shed 0 bases and J shed 6 bases, with 7 bases lying between them. The CDR3 spans 13 residues. Germline CDR1 is MNHNY and CDR2 is SVGAGI (reference sequence). The CDR3 here is CASSYSFRDTQYF. The CDR3 region has the DNA TGTGCCAGCAGTTACTCCTTCAGGGATACGCAGTATTTT.

This clone was detected once. The chain is built from TRBV27 and TRBJ2-1; 8 bases are a match to TRBD2. The CDR3 consists of 18 residues. Germline V gene sequence: CDR1 MNHEY, CDR2 SMNVEV (reference sequence). V shed 3 bases and J 0 bases; nucleotides not matched to a gene: 10. This chain's CDR3 is CASSFPTGGGSSYNEQFF. The CDR3 DNA sequence: TGTGCCAGCAGTTTCCCCACTGGCGGGGGGAGCTCCTACAATGAGCAGTTCTTC.

The J gene is TRBJ1-3, the V gene TRBV10-2; maybe TRBD1 (5 bases). CDR1 is WSHSY and CDR2 is SAAADI in the germline V gene. V shed 3 bases and J shed 4 bases, with 10 bases lying between them. This CDR3 has 14 amino acids. The CDR3 nucleotides are TGCGCCAGCAGTGAATGGGGGGGAGGAAACACCATATATTTT. Amino acid sequence: CASSEWGGGNTIYF.

This clone occurred once. The CDR3 nucleotides are TGTGCCAGCAGCGCAGACAGGGGAGGCGAGCAGTACTTC. As protein: CASSADRGGEQYF. The chain combines TRBV11-2 with TRBJ2-7, with 8 bases matching TRBD1. The V gene end was trimmed by 5 bases and the J gene end by 6 bases; junction bases not matched to a gene: 6. In germline, CDR1 is SGHAT, CDR2 FQNNGV. CDR3 length: 13 residues.

This chain joins TRBV6-1 and TRBJ1-1, with a weak D call TRBD1 (6 bases). The CDR3 covers 13 residues. Trimming left V 6 bases short and J 1 base short, with 9 bases between. Looked up from germline, CDR1 is MNHNS and CDR2 is SASEGT. This CDR3 reads CASRTQGNTEAFF. DNA for the CDR3: TGTGCCAGCAGGACACAGGGGAACACTGAAGCTTTCTTT.

The J gene is TRBJ2-1, the V gene TRBV7-9; 13 bases map to TRBD2. Looked up from germline, CDR1 is SEHNR and CDR2 is FQNEAQ (reference sequence). V was pared by 5 bases and J by 5 bases, with 6 bases of the junction left unmatched. The CDR3 has 16 residues. The DNA of the CDR3 is TGTGCCAGCAGCCCCCCGGGACTAGCGGGAAACAATGAGCAGTTCTTC. This encodes CASSPPGLAGNNEQFF.

This clone has just a few counts. This chain connects TRBV7-9 to TRBJ2-3, with 7 bases fitting TRBD2. The CDR3 is 12 residues long. The J segment lost 8 bases and the V segment lost 5 bases, leaving 4 bases of the junction unmatched. Germline V gives CDR1 SEHNR, CDR2 FQNEAQ (reference sequence). CDR3 in amino acids: CASSASSGTQYF. DNA of the CDR3: TGTGCCAGCAGCGCCTCTAGCGGTACGCAGTATTTT.

The chain couples TRBV28 to TRBJ1-3; D gene unclear. This CDR3 comprises 16 residues. V dropped 8 bases and J dropped 3 bases, with 20 bases sitting between them. Germline CDR1 reads MDHEN; CDR2 reads SYDVKM. CDR3 nucleotide sequence: TGTGCCAGCCGTCCAGGCTGGCAATCAGGTGGAAACACCATATATTTT. This codes for CASRPGWQSGGNTIYF.

The V and J genes are TRBV27 and TRBJ1-1; 12 bases match TRBD1. The V gene end was trimmed by 7 bases and the J gene end by 4 bases; junction bases not matched to a gene: 4. Germline values: CDR1 MNHEY, CDR2 SMNVEV (reference sequence). CDR3 length equals 14 residues. DNA of the CDR3: TGTGCCAGCAAGGGACAGGGGGCTGGCACTGAAGCTTTCTTT. The encoded protein is CASKGQGAGTEAFF.

The CDR3 region has the DNA TGCGCCAGCAGCATCGGGACTAGCGGGAGTGAGCAGTTCTTC. It encodes CASSIGTSGSEQFF. This chain uses TRBV5-1 with TRBJ2-1; 14 nucleotides align to TRBD2. Germline values: CDR1 SGHRS, CDR2 YFSETQ. CDR3 size: 14 residues. The ends lost 4 bases at V and 9 bases at J; junction bases unmatched: 3. Supplemented by reference TRBV5-1 and TRBJ2-1, the full variable domain reads KAGVTQTPRYLIKTRGQQVTLSCSPISGHRSVSWYQQTPGQGLQFLFEYFSETQRNKGNFPGRFSGRQFSNSRSEMNVSTLELGDSALYLCASSIGTSGSEQFFGPGTRLTVL.

The chain joins TRBV6-1 to TRBJ2-5; D possibly corresponds to TRBD2 (5 bases). The DNA matches TRBJ2-7 better at its end, which makes the J call doubtful. Germline CDR1 is MNHNS and CDR2 is SASEGT. This CDR3 is 13 amino acids long. The chain's CDR3 is CASNLLTSTEQYF. In nucleotides, the CDR3 is TGTGCCAGCAACCTTCTTACTAGTACCGAGCAGTACTTC.

The chain carries TRBV4-1 and TRBJ2-7; the match to TRBD2 covers 10 bases. The V gene end was trimmed by 4 bases and the J gene end by 3 bases; junction bases not matched to a gene: 6. The germline V gene encodes CDR1 MGHRA and CDR2 YSYEKL. This CDR3 contains 15 residues. The CDR3 DNA is TGCGCCAGCAGCCCCCTAGCGGGAGACTTCTACGAGCAGTACTTC. Its translation: CASSPLAGDFYEQYF.

The chain has TRBV30 and TRBJ2-1; 12 positions match TRBD2. This CDR3 spans 16 amino acids. Germline CDR1 GTSNPN, CDR2 SVGIG (reference sequence). The V segment lost 2 bases and the J segment 2 bases; nucleotides outside the gene matches: 4. CDR3 in DNA: TGTGCCTGGAGTATAGGACTAGCGGGACCCTACAATGAGCAGTTCTTC. Translated: CAWSIGLAGPYNEQFF.